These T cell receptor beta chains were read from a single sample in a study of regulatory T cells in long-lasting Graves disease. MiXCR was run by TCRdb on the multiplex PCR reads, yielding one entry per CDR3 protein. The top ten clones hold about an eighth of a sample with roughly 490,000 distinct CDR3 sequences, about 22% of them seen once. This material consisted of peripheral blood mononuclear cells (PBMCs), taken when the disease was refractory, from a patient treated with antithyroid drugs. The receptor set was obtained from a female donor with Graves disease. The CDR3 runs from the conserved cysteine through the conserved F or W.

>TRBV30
CAWQSSYEQYF
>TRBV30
CAWNGGLNQPQHF
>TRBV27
CATKTDLNTEAFF
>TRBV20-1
CSARGTSGSRGQFF
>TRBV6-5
CASSTGPLSYGYTF
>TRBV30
CAWSQLGVGNSPLHF
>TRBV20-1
CSARILAGGPRNEQYF
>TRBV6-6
CASSYSIPPGNTIYF
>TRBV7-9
CASTPDGSSYEQYF
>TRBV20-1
CGAALGGSNQPQHF
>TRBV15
CATSKGVKNTGELFF
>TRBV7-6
CASGGQANSGNTIYF
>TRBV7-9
CASSSGQTNSNQPQHF
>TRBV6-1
CASSRKYSGHNSPLHF
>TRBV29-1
CSVPGTGGTEAFF
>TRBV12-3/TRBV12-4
CASSNIQGGNTEAFF
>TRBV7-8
CASSLGGAQGAGKLFF
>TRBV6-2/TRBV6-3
CASSEIGRNPEAFF
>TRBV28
CASSLLTEPTDTQYF
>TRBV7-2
CASSLTPGPTYEQYF
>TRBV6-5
CASSYGQEDTEAFF
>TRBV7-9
CASSLALLNEAFF
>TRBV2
CASSGPTGDIGGYTF
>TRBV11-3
CASSLVRDRGYRSSYNEQFF
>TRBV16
CASSRFPGTPQHF
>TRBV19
CASSIVGRGSNQPQHF
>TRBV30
CAWSVPRGGTDEQYF
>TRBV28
CASRGQGGGETQYF
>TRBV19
CASSLTRAGVYEQYF
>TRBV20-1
CSARGPGAGETQYF
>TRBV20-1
CSASLAGSGANVLTF
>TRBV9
CASSVAGTFQETQYF
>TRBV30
CAWSGDDSEAFF
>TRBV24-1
CATTEGGGEETQYF
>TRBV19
CASPTPGGRNQPQHF
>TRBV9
CASSGGRDGYNEQFF
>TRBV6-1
CASSTLTSDEQFF
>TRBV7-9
CASNNREYEQYF
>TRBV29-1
CSVRALTPYEQYF
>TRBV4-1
CASSPIPGQGSSYEQYF
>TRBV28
CASSPTGATLMNTIYF
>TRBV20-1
CSARDRAEQYF
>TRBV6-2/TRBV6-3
CASSWGTGYGELFF
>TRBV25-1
CASTPAAGGYGYTF
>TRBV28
CAGSRGNYEQYF
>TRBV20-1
CSAQEAYTEAFF